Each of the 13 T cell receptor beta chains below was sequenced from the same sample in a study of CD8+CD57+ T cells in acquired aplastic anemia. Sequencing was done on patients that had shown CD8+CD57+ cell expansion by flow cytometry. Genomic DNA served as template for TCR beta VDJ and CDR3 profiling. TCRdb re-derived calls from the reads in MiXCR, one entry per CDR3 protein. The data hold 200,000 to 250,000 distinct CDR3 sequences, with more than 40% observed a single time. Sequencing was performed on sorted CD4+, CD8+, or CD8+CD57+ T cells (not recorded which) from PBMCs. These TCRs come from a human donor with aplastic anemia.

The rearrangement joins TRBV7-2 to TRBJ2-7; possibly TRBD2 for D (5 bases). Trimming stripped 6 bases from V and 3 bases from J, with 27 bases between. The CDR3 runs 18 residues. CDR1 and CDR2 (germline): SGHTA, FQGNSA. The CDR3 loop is CASRSNYPNGNGYYEQYF. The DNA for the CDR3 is TGTGCCAGCAGATCGAACTACCCCAACGGGAACGGCTACTACGAGCAGTACTTC.

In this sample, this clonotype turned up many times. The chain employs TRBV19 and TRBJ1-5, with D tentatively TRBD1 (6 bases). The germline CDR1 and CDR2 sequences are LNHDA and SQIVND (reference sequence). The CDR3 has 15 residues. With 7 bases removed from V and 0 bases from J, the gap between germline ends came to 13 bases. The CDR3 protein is CASKRDNNSNQPQHF. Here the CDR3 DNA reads TGTGCCAGTAAGAGGGACAACAATAGCAATCAGCCCCAGCATTTT.

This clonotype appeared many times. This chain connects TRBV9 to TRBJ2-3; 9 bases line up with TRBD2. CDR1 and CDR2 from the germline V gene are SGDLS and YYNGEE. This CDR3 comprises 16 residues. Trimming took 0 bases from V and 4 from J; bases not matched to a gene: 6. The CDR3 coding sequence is TGTGCCAGCAGCGTAGGGCCAGCGGGAGGTGCAGATACGCAGTATTTT. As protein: CASSVGPAGGADTQYF.

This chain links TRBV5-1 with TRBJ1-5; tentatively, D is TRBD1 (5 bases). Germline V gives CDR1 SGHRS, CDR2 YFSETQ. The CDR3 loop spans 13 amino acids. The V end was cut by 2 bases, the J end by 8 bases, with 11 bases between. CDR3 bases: TGCGCCAGCAGCTTCCCCCGGGGGGAGCCCCAGCATTTT. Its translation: CASSFPRGEPQHF.

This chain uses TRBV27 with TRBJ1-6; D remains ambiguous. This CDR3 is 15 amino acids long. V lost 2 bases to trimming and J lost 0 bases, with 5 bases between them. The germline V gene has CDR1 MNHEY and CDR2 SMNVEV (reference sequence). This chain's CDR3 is CASSLIGSYNSPLHF. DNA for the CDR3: TGTGCCAGCAGTTTAATCGGCTCCTATAATTCACCCCTCCACTTT.

CDR3: CASSGFGTGGNEQFF. The CDR3 bases are TGTGCCAGCAGTGGCTTCGGGACAGGTGGAAATGAGCAGTTCTTC. This chain joins TRBV2 and TRBJ2-1; 8 nucleotides match TRBD1. V was pared by 4 bases and J by 7 bases, with 9 bases of the junction left unmatched. The CDR3 is made up of 15 amino acids. Germline values: CDR1 SNHLY, CDR2 FYNNEI.

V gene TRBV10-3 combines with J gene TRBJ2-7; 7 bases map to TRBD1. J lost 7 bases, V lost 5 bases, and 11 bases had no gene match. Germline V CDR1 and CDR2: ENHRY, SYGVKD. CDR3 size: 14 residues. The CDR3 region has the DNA TGTGCCATCAGTTACTACACAGGGGCTGTGGAGCAGTACTTC. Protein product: CAISYYTGAVEQYF.

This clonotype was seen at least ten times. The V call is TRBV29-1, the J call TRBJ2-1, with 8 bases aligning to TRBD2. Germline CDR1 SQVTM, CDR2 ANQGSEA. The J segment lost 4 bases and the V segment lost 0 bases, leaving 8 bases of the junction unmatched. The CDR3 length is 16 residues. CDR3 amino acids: CSVEDLVTSVYNEQFF. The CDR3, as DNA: TGCAGCGTTGAAGATCTTGTGACTAGCGTATACAATGAGCAGTTCTTC.

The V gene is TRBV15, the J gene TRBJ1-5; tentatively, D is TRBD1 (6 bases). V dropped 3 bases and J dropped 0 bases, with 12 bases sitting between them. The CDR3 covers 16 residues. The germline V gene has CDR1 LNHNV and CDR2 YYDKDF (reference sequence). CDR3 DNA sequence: TGTGCCACCAGCAGCCAACGACAGGTTAGCAATCAGCCCCAGCATTTT. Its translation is CATSSQRQVSNQPQHF.

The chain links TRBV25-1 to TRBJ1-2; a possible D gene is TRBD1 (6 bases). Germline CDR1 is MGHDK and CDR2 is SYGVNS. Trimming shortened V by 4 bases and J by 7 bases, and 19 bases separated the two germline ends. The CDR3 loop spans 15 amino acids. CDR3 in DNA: TGTGCCAGCAGTGCTAAAATGGGGGGGCGAGGTGGCTACACCTTC. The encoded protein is CASSAKMGGRGGYTF.

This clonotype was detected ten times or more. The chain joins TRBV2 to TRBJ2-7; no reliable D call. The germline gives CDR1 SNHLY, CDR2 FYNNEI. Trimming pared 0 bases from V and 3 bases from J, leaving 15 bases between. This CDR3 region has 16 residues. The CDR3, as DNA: TGTGCCAGCAGTGAAGCGCAGGTAGCTACGAACTACGAGCAGTACTTC. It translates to CASSEAQVATNYEQYF.

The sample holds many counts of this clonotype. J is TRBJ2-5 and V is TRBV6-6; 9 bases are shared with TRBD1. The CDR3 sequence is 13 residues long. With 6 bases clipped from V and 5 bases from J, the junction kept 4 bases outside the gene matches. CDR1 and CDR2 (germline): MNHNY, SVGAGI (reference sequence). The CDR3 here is CASSTTGGETQYF. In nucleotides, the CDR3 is TGTGCCAGCAGCACGACAGGGGGGGAGACCCAGTACTTC.

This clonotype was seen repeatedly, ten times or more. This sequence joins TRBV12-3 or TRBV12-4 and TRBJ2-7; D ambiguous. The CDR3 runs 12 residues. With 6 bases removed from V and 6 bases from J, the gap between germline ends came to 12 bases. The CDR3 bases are TGTGCCAGCAGCCACAGACGTGCCGAGCAGTACTTC. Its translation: CASSHRRAEQYF.